A single sample is the source of the 32 T cell receptor beta chains below, sequenced in a study of CD8+ T cells in alopecia areata. RNA extraction and reverse transcription yielded cDNA as sequencing template. The data were produced by immunoSEQ multiplex PCR, yet TCRdb's version contains in-frame clones alone and is incomplete. The table records some 170,000 clones, approximately 70% of them present only once. The source was CD8+ T cells sorted from blood, collected at week 0. These receptors were taken from a human donor with alopecia areata.

This chain connects TRBV2 to TRBJ2-7; D is unclear. From germline, CDR1 is SNHLY and CDR2 FYNNEI. V dropped 10 bases and J dropped 6 bases, with 16 bases sitting between them. The CDR3 is made up of 12 amino acids. CDR3 region: CATSDARREQYF. In nucleotides, the CDR3 is TGTGCCACATCGGACGCCCGTCGCGAGCAGTACTTC.

As regards this clone: The same CDR3 can be traced to other DNA sequences in this sample. This chain connects TRBV5-1 to TRBJ1-5; possible D gene TRBD1, 5 bases. Germline V gene lookup returns CDR1 SGHRS and CDR2 YFSETQ. Between the trimmed V and J ends, which lost 4 bases and 4 bases, there was a span of 15 bases. The CDR3 has 15 amino acids. CDR3 nucleotide sequence: TGCGCCAGCAGCCCGGAGGGAGGGGTGAATCAGCCCCAGCATTTT. This translates into CASSPEGGVNQPQHF.

The V and J genes are TRBV5-6 and TRBJ1-5; 7 positions agree with TRBD1. With V trimmed by 0 bases and J by 7 bases, 4 bases remained unmatched. Germline assignment: CDR1 SGHDT and CDR2 YYEEEE. The CDR3 covers 14 residues. The CDR3 bases are TGTGCCAGCAGCTTGGGACAGGGTGCCCAGCCCCAGCATTTT. It specifies CASSLGQGAQPQHF.

This clone appeared a few times. The chain is built from TRBV10-3 and TRBJ2-3; TRBD2 agrees at 10 bases. The length of the CDR3 is 18 residues. Trimming removed 3 bases from V and 0 bases from J; junction bases left unmatched: 9. Germline CDR1 ENHRY, CDR2 SYGVKD. The CDR3 region is CAISDGLAGARSTDTQYF. Written as DNA, the CDR3 is TGTGCCATCAGTGATGGGCTAGCGGGGGCGAGAAGCACAGATACGCAGTATTTT.

This clone showed up just once. The rearrangement uses TRBV20-1 and TRBJ2-2, with D unresolved. Germline CDR1 and CDR2: DFQATT and SNEGSKA (reference sequence). CDR3 size: 11 residues. Trimming shortened V by 0 bases and J by 5 bases, and 1 base separated the two germline ends. CDR3 sequence: CSARDTGELFF. In nucleotides, the CDR3 is TGCAGTGCTAGAGATACCGGGGAGCTGTTTTTT.

The chain carries TRBV7-9 and TRBJ2-3; D possibly uses TRBD1 or TRBD2 (5 bases each). Germline CDR1 reads SEHNR; CDR2 reads FQNEAQ (reference sequence). Trimming took off 4 bases at V and 4 bases at J, with 21 bases between the two ends. The CDR3 sequence is 17 residues long. The CDR3 coding sequence is TGTGCCAGCAGCTCGCACCGAGAGGGGCTTGGGTCAGATACGCAGTATTTT. It specifies CASSSHREGLGSDTQYF.

The V gene is TRBV4-1, the J gene TRBJ2-2; D remains unclear. Trimming pared 0 bases from V and 7 bases from J, leaving 3 bases between. This CDR3 spans 12 amino acids. Germline assignment: CDR1 MGHRA and CDR2 YSYEKL. Here the CDR3 reads CASSQDGGELFF. CDR3 nucleotide sequence: TGCGCCAGCAGCCAAGATGGCGGGGAGCTGTTTTTT.

This clone was seen a handful of times. This chain links TRBV7-9 with TRBJ2-3; TRBD2 matches at 9 bases. Germline V gene lookup returns CDR1 SEHNR and CDR2 FQNEAQ (reference sequence). The CDR3 is 14 residues long. The junction had 3 bases not matched to a gene; V was cut back by 5 bases and J by 3 bases. The CDR3 nucleotides are TGTGCCAGCAGCATCGGACTAGCGACAGATACGCAGTATTTT. It is translated as CASSIGLATDTQYF.

The J gene is TRBJ2-2, the V gene TRBV29-1; D gene uncertain. CDR1 SQVTM and CDR2 ANQGSEA come from the germline V gene. CDR3 size: 11 residues. Trimming pared 4 bases from V and 7 bases from J, leaving 7 bases between. The CDR3 region is CSVARDGELFF. The DNA of the CDR3 is TGCAGCGTTGCACGAGACGGGGAGCTGTTTTTT.

This chain connects TRBV19 to TRBJ1-1, with D unresolved. The CDR3 runs 13 residues. Germline V gene sequence: CDR1 LNHDA, CDR2 SQIVND (reference sequence). V gave up 5 bases and J gave up 1 base, with 8 bases separating them. The CDR3 sequence is CASSVTKNTEAFF. The CDR3 DNA sequence: TGTGCCAGTAGTGTTACAAAGAACACTGAAGCTTTCTTT.

This clone was seen a few times. The chain uses TRBV29-1 and TRBJ2-7; D is perhaps TRBD2 (5 bases). Trimming cost V 3 bases and J 2 bases, with 17 bases left between them. From germline, CDR1 is SQVTM and CDR2 ANQGSEA. The CDR3 has 15 amino acids. CDR3: CSVEALEGYAYEQYF. The CDR3 DNA sequence: TGCAGCGTTGAGGCCCTCGAGGGATATGCCTACGAGCAGTACTTC.

CDR3 DNA sequence: TGCGCCAGCAGTGCGAGCGAATCGTATCAGCCCCAGCATTTT. Its protein product is CASSASESYQPQHF. V usage is TRBV10-2 and J usage is TRBJ1-5; D is unresolved. Trimming pared 4 bases from V and 5 bases from J, leaving 12 bases between. Germline V CDR1 and CDR2: WSHSY, SAAADI. The CDR3 is 14 amino acids.

This chain joins TRBV7-8 and TRBJ2-1; 7 bases are a match to TRBD2. Germline CDR1 and CDR2: SGHVS and FQNEAQ. This CDR3 region has 17 residues. Trimming removed 2 bases from V and 2 bases from J; junction bases left unmatched: 9. CDR3 sequence: CASSLTASGVAYNEQFF. As DNA, the CDR3 is TGTGCCAGCAGCTTAACGGCTAGCGGTGTGGCCTACAATGAGCAGTTCTTC.

This sequence joins TRBV9 and TRBJ2-2, with 7 positions matching TRBD1. The CDR3 sequence is 15 residues long. The ends lost 0 bases at V and 7 bases at J; junction bases unmatched: 6. Germline V CDR1 and CDR2: SGDLS, YYNGEE. In nucleotides, the CDR3 is TGTGCCAGCAGCGTAGGACAGGGTGGTGACGGGGAGCTGTTTTTT. It specifies CASSVGQGGDGELFF. The complete variable domain, with remaining parts taken from reference TRBV9 and TRBJ2-2, reads DSGVTQTPKHLITATGQRVTLRCSPRSGDLSVYWYQQSLDQGLQFLIQYYNGEERAKGNILERFSAQQFPDLHSELNLSSLELGDSALYFCASSVGQGGDGELFFGEGSRLTVL.

The V and J genes are TRBV5-6 and TRBJ1-2; 7 bases are shared with TRBD1. The germline V gene encodes CDR1 SGHDT and CDR2 YYEEEE. Trimming at V came to 4 bases and at J to 3 bases, leaving 12 bases not matched to a gene. This CDR3 region has 16 residues. CDR3 sequence (DNA): TGTGCCAGCAGCGCCGGGACAGAGCTTTGGGACTATGGCTACACCTTC. Translating gives CASSAGTELWDYGYTF.

The J gene is TRBJ2-4, the V gene TRBV5-6, with TRBD2 identical over 9 bases. Germline CDR1 is SGHDT and CDR2 is YYEEEE. The CDR3 has 17 residues. V trimming: 4 bases; J trimming: 6 bases; junction bases outside the gene matches: 14. The DNA for the CDR3 is TGTGCCAGCAGCCACAAAGCGGGGGGCCCTACGAGAAACATTCAGTACTTC. Amino acids: CASSHKAGGPTRNIQYF.

In this sample, this clone turned up a few times. The J gene is TRBJ2-2, the V gene TRBV7-9, with 7 bases aligning to TRBD1. The length of the CDR3 is 16 residues. V shed 3 bases, J shed 2 bases, and the junction held 6 bases outside the gene matches. Looked up from germline, CDR1 is SEHNR and CDR2 is FQNEAQ (reference sequence). The CDR3 spells CASSFKDRRNTGELFF. CDR3 coding DNA: TGTGCCAGCAGCTTCAAGGACAGGCGAAACACCGGGGAGCTGTTTTTT. The full variable domain, rest sourced from reference TRBV7-9 and TRBJ2-2, is DTGVSQNPRHKITKRGQNVTFRCDPISEHNRLYWYRQTLGQGPEFLTYFQNEAQLEKSRLLSDRFSAERPKGSFSTLEIQRTEQGDSAMYLCASSFKDRRNTGELFFGEGSRLTVL.

This chain links TRBV29-1 with TRBJ1-2; maybe TRBD1 (5 bases). The CDR3 is 11 residues long. Trimming left V 3 bases short and J 4 bases short, with 6 bases between. Germline V CDR1 and CDR2: SQVTM, ANQGSEA. This CDR3 reads CSVETVYGYTF. For the CDR3, the DNA is TGCAGCGTTGAGACAGTCTATGGCTACACCTTC.

This chain connects TRBV27 to TRBJ1-5, with 7 positions matching TRBD1. Germline V gene data show CDR1 as MNHEY and CDR2 as SMNVEV (reference sequence). The CDR3 consists of 15 residues. Unmatched junction bases numbered 5, after V lost 5 bases and J lost 1 base. The CDR3 protein is CASSQTGASNQPQHF. The CDR3 DNA reads TGTGCCAGCAGTCAAACAGGGGCGAGCAATCAGCCCCAGCATTTT.

V is TRBV7-9 and J is TRBJ2-7, with no clear D. The V end was cut by 1 base, the J end by 7 bases, with 11 bases between. CDR1 and CDR2 from the germline V gene are SEHNR and FQNEAQ (reference sequence). This CDR3 spans 13 amino acids. The CDR3 DNA reads TGTGCCAGCAGCTTAGGGGTGGTGGGAGAGCAGTACTTC. Protein product: CASSLGVVGEQYF.

This clone was recorded once. The chain has TRBV29-1 and TRBJ2-5; no definite D call. The CDR3 spans 10 residues. CDR1 is SQVTM, CDR2 ANQGSEA, per germline. The ends were cut back, 5 bases at V and 4 bases at J, with 5 bases in the middle. The CDR3 protein is CSVQVETQYF. DNA for the CDR3: TGCAGCGTTCAGGTAGAGACCCAGTACTTC.

This clone was picked up one time. The rearrangement links TRBV27 to TRBJ2-7, with no clear D. This CDR3 comprises 13 residues. Germline-derived CDR1 and CDR2 are MNHEY and SMNVEV (reference sequence). The V and J ends lost 0 bases and 7 bases respectively, with 10 bases between them. The CDR3 here is CASSLSGFREQYF. As DNA, the CDR3 is TGTGCCAGCAGTTTATCAGGATTCCGGGAGCAGTACTTC.

In this sample, this clone turned up a few times. The chain has TRBV7-9 and TRBJ2-3; D is unresolved. This CDR3 region has 14 residues. Trimming left V 1 base short and J 0 bases short, with 5 bases between. CDR1 and CDR2 from the germline V gene are SEHNR and FQNEAQ (reference sequence). CDR3: CASSLELSTDTQYF. In nucleotides, the CDR3 is TGTGCCAGCAGCTTAGAGCTTAGCACAGATACGCAGTATTTT.

The chain combines TRBV30 with TRBJ2-3; 8 bases are a match to TRBD1. Germline V lookup: CDR1 GTSNPN, CDR2 SVGIG (reference sequence). There are 15 residues in the CDR3. The V gene end was trimmed by 2 bases and the J gene end by 2 bases; junction bases not matched to a gene: 6. CDR3: CAWSLTGGFTDTQYF. CDR3 DNA: TGTGCCTGGAGTCTTACAGGGGGATTCACAGATACGCAGTATTTT. The entire variable domain, with the rest obtained from reference TRBV30 and TRBJ2-3, is as follows: SQTIHQWPATLVQPVGSPLSLECTVEGTSNPNLYWYRQAAGRGLQLLFYSVGIGQISSEVPQNLSASRPQDRQFILSSKKLLLSDSGFYLCAWSLTGGFTDTQYFGPGTRLTVL.

The chain is built from TRBV15 and TRBJ2-3, with 10 bases matching TRBD2. The V gene end was trimmed by 6 bases and the J gene end by 1 base; junction bases not matched to a gene: 10. This CDR3 is built from 17 residues. Germline V gene sequence: CDR1 LNHNV, CDR2 YYDKDF (reference sequence). The CDR3 region is CATSSPPLAGGTDTQYF. DNA for the CDR3: TGTGCCACCAGTTCTCCTCCTCTAGCGGGGGGCACAGATACGCAGTATTTT.

The chain links TRBV13 to TRBJ1-5; tentative D call: TRBD1 (6 bases). Between the trimmed V and J ends, which lost 5 bases and 7 bases, there was a span of 15 bases. The germline V gene has CDR1 PRHDT and CDR2 FYEKMQ (reference sequence). The CDR3 runs 14 residues. The CDR3 coding sequence is TGTGCCAGCAGCAGGGGCACAGGGTACCAGCCCCAGCATTTT. This gives the protein CASSRGTGYQPQHF.

V and J are TRBV4-1 and TRBJ2-1; D is uncertain. Trimming shortened V by 2 bases and J by 8 bases, and 16 bases separated the two germline ends. CDR3 size: 15 residues. CDR1 and CDR2 (germline): MGHRA, YSYEKL. For the CDR3, the DNA is TGCGCCAGCAGCCAATTCGCTCCCAAGGTGGATGAGCAGTTCTTC. This translates into CASSQFAPKVDEQFF.

A remark on this clone: Other DNA sequences within the sample encode an identical CDR3. This chain connects TRBV30 to TRBJ1-2, with no clear D. Germline V lookup: CDR1 GTSNPN, CDR2 SVGIG (reference sequence). The CDR3 covers 13 residues. Between the trimmed V and J ends, which lost 0 bases and 8 bases, there was a span of 13 bases. The chain's CDR3 is CAWSVGGLGGYTF. CDR3 DNA: TGTGCCTGGAGTGTTGGAGGGCTCGGGGGCTACACCTTC.

V usage is TRBV7-9 and J usage is TRBJ1-5; a possible D gene is TRBD1 (5 bases). The CDR3 contains 14 residues. Germline CDR1 and CDR2: SEHNR and FQNEAQ (reference sequence). With 8 bases removed from V and 0 bases from J, the gap between germline ends came to 11 bases. The CDR3 loop is CASSGQFSNQPQHF. CDR3 sequence (DNA): TGTGCCAGCTCAGGGCAGTTTAGCAATCAGCCCCAGCATTTT.

The chain is built from TRBV13 and TRBJ2-5, with unresolved D. CDR1 and CDR2 from the germline V gene are PRHDT and FYEKMQ (reference sequence). V was shortened by 6 bases and J by 5 bases, with 7 bases between the two germline ends. The CDR3 has 11 residues. The CDR3 loop is CASSFRETQYF. CDR3 bases: TGTGCCAGCAGTTTCCGTGAGACCCAGTACTTC.

V is TRBV20-1 and J is TRBJ1-6, with D tentatively TRBD1 (5 bases). CDR1 DFQATT and CDR2 SNEGSKA come from the germline V gene (reference sequence). CDR3 length: 11 amino acids. Between the trimmed V and J ends, which lost 6 bases and 14 bases, there was a span of 14 bases. CDR3 region: CSAPDQGTLHF. CDR3 coding DNA: TGCAGTGCGCCGGATCAGGGAACCCTCCACTTT.

This chain uses TRBV5-6 with TRBJ1-6; tentative D call: TRBD1 (5 bases). The CDR3 extends over 13 amino acids. Trimming stripped 6 bases from V and 10 bases from J, with 14 bases between. Germline CDR1 SGHDT, CDR2 YYEEEE. CDR3 nucleotides: TGTGCCAGCACCACGGGGGGAGGATCACCCCTCCACTTT. Translated, it gives CASTTGGGSPLHF.